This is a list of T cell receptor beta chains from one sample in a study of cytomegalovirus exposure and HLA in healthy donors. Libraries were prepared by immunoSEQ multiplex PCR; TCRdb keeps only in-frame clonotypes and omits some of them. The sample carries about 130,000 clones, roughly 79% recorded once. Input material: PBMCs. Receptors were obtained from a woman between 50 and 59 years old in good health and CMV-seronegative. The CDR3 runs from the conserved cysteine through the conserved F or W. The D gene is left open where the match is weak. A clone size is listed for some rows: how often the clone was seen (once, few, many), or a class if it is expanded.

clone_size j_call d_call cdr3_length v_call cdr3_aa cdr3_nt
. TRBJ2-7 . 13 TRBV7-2 CASSFLSPSEQYF TGTGCCAGCAGCTTTCTATCCCCGTCCGAGCAGTACTTC
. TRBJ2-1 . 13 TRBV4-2 CASSSPGYNEQFF TGTGCCAGCAGCTCCCCAGGTTACAATGAGCAGTTCTTC
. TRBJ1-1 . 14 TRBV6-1 CASSDQGWSAEAFF TGTGCCAGCAGTGATCAGGGGTGGTCGGCTGAAGCTTTCTTT
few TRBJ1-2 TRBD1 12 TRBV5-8 CASSPDRAGYTF TGTGCCAGCAGCCCGGACAGGGCTGGCTACACCTTC
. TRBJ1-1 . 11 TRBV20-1 CSATGITEAFF TGCAGTGCTACCGGTATCACTGAAGCTTTCTTT
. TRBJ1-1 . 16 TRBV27 CASSFGVGRANTEAFF TGTGCCAGCAGTTTTGGCGTGGGCAGGGCGAACACTGAAGCTTTCTTT
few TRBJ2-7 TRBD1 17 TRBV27 CASSPQSTGVSGYEQYF TGTGCCAGCAGTCCACAATCGACAGGGGTGAGTGGGTACGAGCAGTACTTC
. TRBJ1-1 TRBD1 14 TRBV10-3 CAISSQGADTEAFF TGTGCCATCAGCTCACAGGGGGCGGACACTGAAGCTTTCTTT
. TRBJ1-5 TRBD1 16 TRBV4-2 CASSQGRTGSNQPQHF TGTGCCAGCAGCCAAGGGAGGACAGGTAGCAATCAGCCCCAGCATTTT
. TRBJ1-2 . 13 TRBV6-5 CASSYSTGGGYTF TGTGCCAGCAGTTACTCGACGGGGGGTGGCTACACCTTC
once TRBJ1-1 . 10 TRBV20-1 CSARDTFAFF TGCAGTGCTCGGGATACGTTCGCTTTCTTT
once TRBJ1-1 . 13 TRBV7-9 CASSSPRGGEAFF TGTGCCAGCAGCTCCCCCCGAGGAGGAGAAGCTTTCTTT
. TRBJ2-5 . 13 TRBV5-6 CASSLTGGETQYF TGTGCCAGCAGCTTGACGGGTGGAGAGACCCAGTACTTC
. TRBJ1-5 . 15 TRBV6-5 CASRALGGENQPQHF TGTGCCAGCAGAGCTCTAGGTGGGGAGAATCAGCCCCAGCATTTT
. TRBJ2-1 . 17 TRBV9 CASSVGGTRSSYNEQFF TGTGCCAGCAGCGTAGGCGGAACTCGGAGCTCCTACAATGAGCAGTTCTTC